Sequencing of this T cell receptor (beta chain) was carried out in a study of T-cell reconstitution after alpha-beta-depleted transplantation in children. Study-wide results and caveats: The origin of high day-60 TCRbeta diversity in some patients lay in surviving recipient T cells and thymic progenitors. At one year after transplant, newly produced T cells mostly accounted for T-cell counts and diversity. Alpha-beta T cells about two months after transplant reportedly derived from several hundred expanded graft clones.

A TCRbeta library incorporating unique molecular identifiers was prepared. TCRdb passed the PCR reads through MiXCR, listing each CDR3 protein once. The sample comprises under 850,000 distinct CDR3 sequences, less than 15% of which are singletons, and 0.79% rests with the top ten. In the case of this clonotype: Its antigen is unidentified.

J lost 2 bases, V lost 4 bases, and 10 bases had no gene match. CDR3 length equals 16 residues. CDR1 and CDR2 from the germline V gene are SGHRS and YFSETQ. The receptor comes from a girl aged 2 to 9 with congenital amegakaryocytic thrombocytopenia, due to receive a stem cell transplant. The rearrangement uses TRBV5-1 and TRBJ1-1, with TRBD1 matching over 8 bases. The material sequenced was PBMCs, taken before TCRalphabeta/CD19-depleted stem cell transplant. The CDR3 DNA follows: TGCGCCAGCAGCCCCCGACAGGGGACGCGAAACACTGAAGCTTTCTTT. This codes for CASSPRQGTRNTEAFF.